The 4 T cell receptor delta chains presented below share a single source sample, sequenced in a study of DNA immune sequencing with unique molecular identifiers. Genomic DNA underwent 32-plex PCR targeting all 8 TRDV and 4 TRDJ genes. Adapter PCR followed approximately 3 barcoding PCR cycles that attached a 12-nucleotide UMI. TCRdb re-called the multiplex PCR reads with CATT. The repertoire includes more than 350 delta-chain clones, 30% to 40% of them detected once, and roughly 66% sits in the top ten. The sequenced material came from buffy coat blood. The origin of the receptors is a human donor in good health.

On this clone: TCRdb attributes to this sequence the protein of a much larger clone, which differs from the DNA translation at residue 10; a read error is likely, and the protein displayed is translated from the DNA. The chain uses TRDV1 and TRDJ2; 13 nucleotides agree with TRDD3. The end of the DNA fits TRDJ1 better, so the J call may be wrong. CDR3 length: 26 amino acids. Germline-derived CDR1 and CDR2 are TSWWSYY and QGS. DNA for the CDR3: TGTGCTCTTGGGGAATCGGCCCCCTACCAACCCCCTCACTGGGGGATACGCGGCATACCTCTCGATAAACTCATCTTT. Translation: CALGESAPYQPPHWGIRGIPLDKLIF.

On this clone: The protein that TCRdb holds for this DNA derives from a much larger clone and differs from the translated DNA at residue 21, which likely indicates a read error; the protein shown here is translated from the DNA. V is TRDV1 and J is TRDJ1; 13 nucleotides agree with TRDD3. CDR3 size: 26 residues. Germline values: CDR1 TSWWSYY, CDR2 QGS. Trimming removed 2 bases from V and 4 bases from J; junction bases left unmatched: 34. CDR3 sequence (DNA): TGTGCTCTTGGGGAATCGGCCCCCTACCACCCCCCTCACTGGGGGATACGCGGCATACCTTTCGATAAACTCATCTTT. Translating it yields CALGESAPYHPPHWGIRGIPFDKLIF.

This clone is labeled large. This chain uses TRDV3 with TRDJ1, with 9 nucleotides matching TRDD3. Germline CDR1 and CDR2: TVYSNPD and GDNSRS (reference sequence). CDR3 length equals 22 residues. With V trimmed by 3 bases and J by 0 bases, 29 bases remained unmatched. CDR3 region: CAFDAFLRSPLGDAPYTDKLIF. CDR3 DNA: TGTGCCTTCGACGCCTTCTTACGATCCCCTCTGGGGGATGCCCCTTACACCGATAAACTCATCTTT.

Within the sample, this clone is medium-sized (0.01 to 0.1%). CDR3 DNA sequence: TGTGCTCTTGTGGTACTTCTGGAGCTGACTGGGGGACCCCCCACCGATAAACTCATCTTT. This encodes CALVVLLELTGGPPTDKLIF. The chain links TRDV1 to TRDJ1; 9 bases align to TRDD3. Germline trimming cut 7 bases from V and 1 base from J; bases unmatched to any gene: 22. Germline CDR1 is TSWWSYY and CDR2 is QGS. This CDR3 is built from 20 residues.